A single sample gave rise to the 17 T cell receptor beta chains below, sequenced in a study of blood T cell repertoires in COVID-19. Repertoires were generated with immunoSEQ multiplex PCR, while TCRdb's copy carries only in-frame clones and drops some. The data show around 250,000 clones, with about nine tenths seen just once and 4.1% held by the top ten. The source material was PBMCs or T cells enriched from blood (not recorded which). These receptors all stem from a woman in her 30s with acute COVID-19.

The genes are TRBV23-1 and TRBJ1-2; D might be TRBD1 (5 bases). TRBV23-1 is filed as an ORF, its function uncertain. The CDR3 is made up of 18 amino acids. V was clipped by 2 bases and J by 2 bases, with 21 bases between them. In nucleotides, the CDR3 is TGCGCCAGCAGTCAACGCCCGGGCTGGGCAGGGAGGAACTATGGCTACACCTTC. This codes for CASSQRPGWAGRNYGYTF.

The CDR3 DNA follows: TGTGCCAGCAGCTATGGGGACAGGGTTCAGCCCCAGCATTTT. Protein product: CASSYGDRVQPQHF. V gene TRBV28 combines with J gene TRBJ1-5; 9 bases are shared with TRBD1. From germline, CDR1 is MDHEN and CDR2 SYDVKM. With V trimmed by 6 bases and J by 6 bases, 6 bases remained unmatched. The CDR3 has 14 residues.

J is TRBJ2-7 and V is TRBV10-3; 10 bases are a match to TRBD2. This CDR3 is built from 17 residues. Per the germline V gene, CDR1 is ENHRY and CDR2 is SYGVKD. J was trimmed by 5 bases and V by 4 bases; bases with no gene match: 14. CDR3 DNA: TGTGCCATCAGTGGGTCTGGGCTAGCGGGAGCTTTCAACGAGCAGTACTTC. Translated, it gives CAISGSGLAGAFNEQYF.

The chain couples TRBV7-9 to TRBJ2-1; 7 positions agree with TRBD1. The CDR3 consists of 15 residues. Germline trimming cut 7 bases from V and 6 bases from J; bases unmatched to any gene: 12. CDR1 and CDR2 from the germline V gene are SEHNR and FQNEAQ (reference sequence). CDR3 sequence: CASIQPGQFINEQFF. In nucleotides, the CDR3 is TGTGCCAGCATCCAGCCGGGACAGTTTATCAATGAGCAGTTCTTC.

This rearrangement joins TRBV7-8 to TRBJ2-5; the D gene is possibly TRBD1 (5 bases). The CDR3 loop spans 17 amino acids. The V end lost 4 bases, the J end lost 4 bases, and 22 bases lay between the germline ends. The germline V gene has CDR1 SGHVS and CDR2 FQNEAQ. CDR3 DNA: TGTGCCAGCAGCTGGACCCCAGGGTCGGAAATGCGAGAGACCCAGTACTTC. Translating gives CASSWTPGSEMRETQYF.

CDR3 nucleotide sequence: TGTGCCAGCAGCCCACAGGAGGGATCACCCCTCCACTTT. It translates to CASSPQEGSPLHF. This chain joins TRBV28 and TRBJ1-6; weak D call: TRBD1 (5 bases). Trimming stripped 6 bases from V and 10 bases from J, with 13 bases between. The CDR3 is 13 residues long. Germline V gene data show CDR1 as MDHEN and CDR2 as SYDVKM.

The V and J genes are TRBV9 and TRBJ2-1, with D perhaps TRBD1 (6 bases). Trimming took 4 bases from V and 4 from J, leaving 12 bases between them. Germline V gene data show CDR1 as SGDLS and CDR2 as YYNGEE. The CDR3 has 14 residues. CDR3 sequence (DNA): TGTGCCAGCAGCCTAGAACAGGGTTACAATGAGCAGTTCTTC. Residues: CASSLEQGYNEQFF.

This chain links TRBV11-2 with TRBJ2-2; 7 bases match TRBD1. This CDR3 has 16 amino acids. Trimming at V came to 5 bases and at J to 5 bases, leaving 11 bases not matched to a gene. Germline V gene data show CDR1 as SGHAT and CDR2 as FQNNGV. CDR3 sequence: CASSPRTGLETGELFF. In nucleotides, the CDR3 is TGTGCCAGCAGCCCGAGGACAGGTCTCGAAACCGGGGAGCTGTTTTTT.

The count of this clone is one. Other DNA variants within this sample encode the same CDR3. The V call is TRBV12-3 or TRBV12-4, the J call TRBJ2-3; D unclear. CDR3 size: 11 residues. The germline V and J ends were trimmed by 2 bases and 6 bases, with 3 bases remaining between them. CDR3 sequence reads: CASSLSDTQYF. The CDR3 DNA follows: TGTGCCAGCAGTTTAAGCGATACGCAGTATTTT.

The V gene is TRBV29-1, the J gene TRBJ2-3; the D is unclear. The CDR3 runs 13 residues. Germline V gene sequence: CDR1 SQVTM, CDR2 ANQGSEA. Trimming removed 3 bases from V and 9 bases from J, with 16 bases in between. In DNA, the CDR3 is TGCAGCGTTGATATTAGCCAATCGTCAACGCAGTATTTT. Translating gives CSVDISQSSTQYF.

The rearrangement links TRBV27 to TRBJ1-5, with a possible D match to TRBD1 (5 bases). The germline gives CDR1 MNHEY, CDR2 SMNVEV (reference sequence). The CDR3 sequence is 14 residues long. V was shortened by 1 base and J by 7 bases, with 11 bases between the two germline ends. CDR3 nucleotides: TGTGCCAGCAGTTTATTCTCCAGGGAACAGCCCCAGCATTTT. Its translation is CASSLFSREQPQHF.

CDR3 DNA: TGTGCCAGCGCCTCCCGACTAGCGGGGGAATTGGATACGCAGTATTTT. Translating gives CASASRLAGELDTQYF. V gene TRBV5-4 combines with J gene TRBJ2-3, with TRBD2 matching over 12 bases. This CDR3 comprises 16 residues. Losses at the gene ends were 7 bases for V and 6 bases for J; bases not matched to a gene: 12. Germline values: CDR1 SGHNT, CDR2 YYREEE (reference sequence). Drawing the rest from reference TRBV5-4 and TRBJ2-3, the complete variable domain is ETGVTQSPTHLIKTRGQQVTLRCSSQSGHNTVSWYQQALGQGPQFIFQYYREEENGRGNFPPRFSGLQFPNYSSELNVNALELDDSALYLCASASRLAGELDTQYFGPGTRLTVL.

The chain uses TRBV18 and TRBJ1-4, with D uncertain. V lost 1 base, J lost 5 bases, and 8 bases lay in between. The germline V gene has CDR1 KGHSH and CDR2 LQKENI. The CDR3 contains 14 residues. The CDR3 coding sequence is TGTGCCAGCTCACCACAACAGTGGAATGAAAAACTGTTTTTT. This translates into CASSPQQWNEKLFF.

The CDR3 sequence: CATPNTLGDTDFNIQYF. The CDR3 DNA follows: TGTGCCACCCCAAATACCTTAGGGGACACAGATTTTAACATTCAGTACTTC. The gene calls are TRBV15 and TRBJ2-4; the D gene is possibly TRBD1 (6 bases). CDR3 length: 17 residues. The germline CDR1 and CDR2 sequences are LNHNV and YYDKDF (reference sequence). The V end was cut by 8 bases, the J end by 7 bases, with 27 bases between.

The chain uses TRBV28 and TRBJ2-7, with D possibly matching TRBD2 (6 bases). This CDR3 comprises 12 residues. V lost 6 bases and J 6 bases, leaving 12 bases between the germline ends. Germline CDR1 MDHEN, CDR2 SYDVKM. The CDR3 DNA follows: TGTGCCAGCAGACTAGATAGCGGCGAGCAGTACTTC. The encoded protein is CASRLDSGEQYF.

This clone was seen a single time. The chain employs TRBV19 and TRBJ2-1; 9 nucleotides align to TRBD2. CDR3 length equals 16 residues. V lost 10 bases and J lost 0; bases outside the gene matches: 10. In germline, CDR1 is LNHDA, CDR2 SQIVND (reference sequence). The CDR3 DNA reads as TGTGCCACTCGGCGGACTAGCGAAAGCTCCTACAATGAGCAGTTCTTC. As protein: CATRRTSESSYNEQFF.

J is TRBJ2-1 and V is TRBV11-3; the match to TRBD2 covers 12 bases. Germline CDR1 is SGHNT and CDR2 is YENEEA. The CDR3 covers 18 residues. With V trimmed by 1 base and J by 7 bases, 11 bases remained unmatched. The CDR3 spells CASSLAPSGRAGGNEQFF. CDR3 coding DNA: TGTGCCAGCAGCTTAGCGCCTAGCGGGAGGGCTGGGGGGAATGAGCAGTTCTTC.